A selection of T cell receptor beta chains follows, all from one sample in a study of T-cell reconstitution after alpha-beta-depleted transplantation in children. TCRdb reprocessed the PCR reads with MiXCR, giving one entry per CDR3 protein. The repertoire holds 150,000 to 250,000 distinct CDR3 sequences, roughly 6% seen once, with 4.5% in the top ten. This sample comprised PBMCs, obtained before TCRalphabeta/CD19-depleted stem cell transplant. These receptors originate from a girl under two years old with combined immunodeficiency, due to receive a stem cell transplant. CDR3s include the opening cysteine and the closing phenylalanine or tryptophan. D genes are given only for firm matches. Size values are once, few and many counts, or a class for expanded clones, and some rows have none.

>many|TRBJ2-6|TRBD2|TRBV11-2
CASSLGRISGTYPGANVLTF
TGTGCCAGCAGCTTAGGAAGAATTAGCGGGACTTATCCTGGGGCCAACGTCCTGACTTTC
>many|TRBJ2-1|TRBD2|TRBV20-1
CSARDSGVVVNEQFF
TGCAGTGCTAGAGATAGCGGGGTGGTGGTCAATGAGCAGTTCTTC
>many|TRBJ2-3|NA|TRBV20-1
CSARGVTAPSTDTQYF
TGCAGTGCTAGAGGGGTTACCGCACCGAGCACAGATACGCAGTATTTT
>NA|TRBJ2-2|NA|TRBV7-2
CASSSLGFGIFAGELFF
TGTGCCAGCAGCTCCCTTGGGTTTGGGATTTTTGCCGGGGAGCTGTTTTTT
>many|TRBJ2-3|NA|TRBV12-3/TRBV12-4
CASSLAIRHTQYF
TGTGCCAGCAGTTTAGCCATCCGCCATACGCAGTATTTT
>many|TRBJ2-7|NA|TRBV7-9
CATRLGNNEQYF
TGTGCCACCCGACTAGGAAACAACGAGCAGTACTTC
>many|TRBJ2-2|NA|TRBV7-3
CASSLQDTGELFF
TGTGCCAGCAGCTTACAAGACACCGGGGAGCTGTTTTTT
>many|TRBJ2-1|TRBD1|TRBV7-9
CASRWTGISDEQFF
TGTGCCAGCAGGTGGACAGGGATAAGCGATGAGCAGTTCTTC
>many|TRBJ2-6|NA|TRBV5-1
CASSFRNREYSGANVLTF
TGCGCCAGCAGCTTTAGGAACAGGGAATACTCTGGGGCCAACGTCCTGACTTTC
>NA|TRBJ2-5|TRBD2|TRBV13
CASSQDLAEETQYF
TGTGCCAGCAGCCAGGATCTAGCGGAAGAGACCCAGTACTTC
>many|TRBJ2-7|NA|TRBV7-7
CASSLGSYGNYEQYF
TGTGCCAGCAGCTTAGGTTCCTACGGGAATTACGAGCAGTACTTC
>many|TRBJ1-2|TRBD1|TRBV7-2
CASSILTGQGYYGYTF
TGTGCCAGCAGCATCCTCACGGGACAGGGGTACTATGGCTACACCTTC
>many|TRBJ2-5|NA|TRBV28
CASSMGQSLLAHVTQYF
TGTGCCAGCAGTATGGGTCAGTCCTTATTAGCGCATGTGACCCAGTACTTC
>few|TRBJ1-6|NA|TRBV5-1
CASSFHRGNSPLHF
TGCGCCAGCAGCTTCCACCGGGGGAATTCACCCCTCCACTTT
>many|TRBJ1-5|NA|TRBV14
CASSQGIFTYQPQHF
TGTGCCAGCAGCCAAGGCATCTTTACCTATCAGCCCCAGCATTTT
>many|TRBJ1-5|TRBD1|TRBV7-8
CASSSNVGTGLLYSNQPQHF
TGTGCCAGCAGCTCAAATGTTGGGACAGGGCTCTTGTATAGCAATCAGCCCCAGCATTTT
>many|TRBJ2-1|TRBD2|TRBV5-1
CASSSQPGGDSYNEQFF
TGCGCCAGCAGCTCACAGCCCGGGGGGGATTCCTACAATGAGCAGTTCTTC
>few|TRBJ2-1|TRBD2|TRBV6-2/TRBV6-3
CASVRSSGSYNEQFF
TGTGCCAGCGTGCGGTCTAGCGGCTCCTACAATGAGCAGTTCTTC
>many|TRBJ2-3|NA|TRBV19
CASRTSYSTDTQYF
TGTGCCAGTAGGACGTCCTATAGCACAGATACGCAGTATTTT
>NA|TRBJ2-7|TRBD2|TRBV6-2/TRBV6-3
CASSHRLAGEGGDEQYF
TGTGCCAGCAGTCACCGACTAGCGGGAGAGGGAGGAGACGAGCAGTACTTC
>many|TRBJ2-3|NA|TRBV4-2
CASSQEADTQYF
TGTGCCAGCAGCCAAGAAGCAGATACGCAGTATTTT
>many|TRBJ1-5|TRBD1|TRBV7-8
CASSVGTGLSNQPQHF
TGTGCCAGCAGCGTCGGGACAGGTCTTAGCAATCAGCCCCAGCATTTT
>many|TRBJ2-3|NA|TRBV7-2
CASSLVSFPPHTDTQYF
TGTGCCAGCAGCTTAGTCAGCTTCCCCCCCCACACAGATACGCAGTATTTT
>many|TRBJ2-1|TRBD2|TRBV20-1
CSARSEREGNEQFF
TGCAGTGCTAGATCAGAGAGGGAGGGGAATGAGCAGTTCTTC
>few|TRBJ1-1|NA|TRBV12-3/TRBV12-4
CASSFFGNTEAFF
TGTGCCAGCAGTTTCTTTGGGAACACTGAAGCTTTCTTT
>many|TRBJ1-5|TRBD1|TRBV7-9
CASSSTGRGQPQHF
TGTGCCAGCAGCTCGACAGGGCGAGGTCAGCCCCAGCATTTT
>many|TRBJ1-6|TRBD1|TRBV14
CASSLTGRSPLHF
TGTGCCAGCAGCTTGACAGGGAGGTCACCCCTCCACTTT
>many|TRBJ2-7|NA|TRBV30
CAWGPDSSSYEQYF
TGTGCCTGGGGTCCCGACAGCAGTTCATACGAGCAGTACTTC
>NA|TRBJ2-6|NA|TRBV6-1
CASRGPVYFSGANVLTF
TGTGCCAGCAGGGGGCCGGTATACTTCTCTGGGGCCAACGTCCTGACTTTC
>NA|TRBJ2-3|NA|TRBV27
CASSLEGRHLSGTDTQYF
TGTGCCAGCAGTTTGGAAGGCCGCCACCTTTCCGGCACAGATACGCAGTATTTT
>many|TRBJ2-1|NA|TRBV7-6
CASSLGGPEVEQFF
TGTGCCAGCAGCTTGGGGGGTCCCGAGGTTGAGCAGTTCTTC
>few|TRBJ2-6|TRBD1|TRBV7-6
CASSPFTGTGSYSGANVLTF
TGTGCCAGCAGCCCTTTCACAGGGACAGGGTCCTACTCTGGGGCCAACGTCCTGACTTTC
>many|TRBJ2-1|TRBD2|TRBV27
CASTRTSGNEQFF
TGTGCCAGCACCAGGACTAGCGGGAATGAGCAGTTCTTC
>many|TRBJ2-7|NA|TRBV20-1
CSADRPSPSEQYF
TGCAGTGCTGACAGACCGTCGCCCTCCGAGCAGTACTTC
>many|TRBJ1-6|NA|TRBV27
CASSSNGVSPLHF
TGTGCCAGCAGTTCGAACGGAGTTTCACCCCTCCACTTT